Sequencing of this TCR beta chain was carried out in a study of blood T cell repertoires in COVID-19. Study-wide background: The samples span acute and convalescent COVID-19 from the United States, Italy and Spain. PBMCs, B-cell-depleted T cells, or T cells provided the cDNA or gDNA that made up the material.

The CDR3 is made up of 15 amino acids. Per the germline V gene, CDR1 is SNHLY and CDR2 is FYNNEI. V dropped 6 bases and J dropped 5; count of bases not matched to a gene: 10. In the original processing: Amplification of reference gene primers provided the estimated nucleated cell counts. This table comes from immunoSEQ multiplex PCR, and its TCRdb copy is limited to in-frame clones, with some not included. The D gene and trimming were derived from the DNA, and the V and J assignments and clone size from that table. Of roughly 70,000 clones in the sample, roughly 91% were seen once. This sequence joins TRBV2 and TRBJ2-1, with TRBD2 identical over 7 bases. The source is a human donor in a cohort sampled during active COVID-19. The sequenced sample consisted of peripheral blood. CDR3 in DNA: TGTGCCAGCAGGGGTCAGGGCGGGAGAAACAATGAGCAGTTCTTC. Its translation: CASRGQGGRNNEQFF.